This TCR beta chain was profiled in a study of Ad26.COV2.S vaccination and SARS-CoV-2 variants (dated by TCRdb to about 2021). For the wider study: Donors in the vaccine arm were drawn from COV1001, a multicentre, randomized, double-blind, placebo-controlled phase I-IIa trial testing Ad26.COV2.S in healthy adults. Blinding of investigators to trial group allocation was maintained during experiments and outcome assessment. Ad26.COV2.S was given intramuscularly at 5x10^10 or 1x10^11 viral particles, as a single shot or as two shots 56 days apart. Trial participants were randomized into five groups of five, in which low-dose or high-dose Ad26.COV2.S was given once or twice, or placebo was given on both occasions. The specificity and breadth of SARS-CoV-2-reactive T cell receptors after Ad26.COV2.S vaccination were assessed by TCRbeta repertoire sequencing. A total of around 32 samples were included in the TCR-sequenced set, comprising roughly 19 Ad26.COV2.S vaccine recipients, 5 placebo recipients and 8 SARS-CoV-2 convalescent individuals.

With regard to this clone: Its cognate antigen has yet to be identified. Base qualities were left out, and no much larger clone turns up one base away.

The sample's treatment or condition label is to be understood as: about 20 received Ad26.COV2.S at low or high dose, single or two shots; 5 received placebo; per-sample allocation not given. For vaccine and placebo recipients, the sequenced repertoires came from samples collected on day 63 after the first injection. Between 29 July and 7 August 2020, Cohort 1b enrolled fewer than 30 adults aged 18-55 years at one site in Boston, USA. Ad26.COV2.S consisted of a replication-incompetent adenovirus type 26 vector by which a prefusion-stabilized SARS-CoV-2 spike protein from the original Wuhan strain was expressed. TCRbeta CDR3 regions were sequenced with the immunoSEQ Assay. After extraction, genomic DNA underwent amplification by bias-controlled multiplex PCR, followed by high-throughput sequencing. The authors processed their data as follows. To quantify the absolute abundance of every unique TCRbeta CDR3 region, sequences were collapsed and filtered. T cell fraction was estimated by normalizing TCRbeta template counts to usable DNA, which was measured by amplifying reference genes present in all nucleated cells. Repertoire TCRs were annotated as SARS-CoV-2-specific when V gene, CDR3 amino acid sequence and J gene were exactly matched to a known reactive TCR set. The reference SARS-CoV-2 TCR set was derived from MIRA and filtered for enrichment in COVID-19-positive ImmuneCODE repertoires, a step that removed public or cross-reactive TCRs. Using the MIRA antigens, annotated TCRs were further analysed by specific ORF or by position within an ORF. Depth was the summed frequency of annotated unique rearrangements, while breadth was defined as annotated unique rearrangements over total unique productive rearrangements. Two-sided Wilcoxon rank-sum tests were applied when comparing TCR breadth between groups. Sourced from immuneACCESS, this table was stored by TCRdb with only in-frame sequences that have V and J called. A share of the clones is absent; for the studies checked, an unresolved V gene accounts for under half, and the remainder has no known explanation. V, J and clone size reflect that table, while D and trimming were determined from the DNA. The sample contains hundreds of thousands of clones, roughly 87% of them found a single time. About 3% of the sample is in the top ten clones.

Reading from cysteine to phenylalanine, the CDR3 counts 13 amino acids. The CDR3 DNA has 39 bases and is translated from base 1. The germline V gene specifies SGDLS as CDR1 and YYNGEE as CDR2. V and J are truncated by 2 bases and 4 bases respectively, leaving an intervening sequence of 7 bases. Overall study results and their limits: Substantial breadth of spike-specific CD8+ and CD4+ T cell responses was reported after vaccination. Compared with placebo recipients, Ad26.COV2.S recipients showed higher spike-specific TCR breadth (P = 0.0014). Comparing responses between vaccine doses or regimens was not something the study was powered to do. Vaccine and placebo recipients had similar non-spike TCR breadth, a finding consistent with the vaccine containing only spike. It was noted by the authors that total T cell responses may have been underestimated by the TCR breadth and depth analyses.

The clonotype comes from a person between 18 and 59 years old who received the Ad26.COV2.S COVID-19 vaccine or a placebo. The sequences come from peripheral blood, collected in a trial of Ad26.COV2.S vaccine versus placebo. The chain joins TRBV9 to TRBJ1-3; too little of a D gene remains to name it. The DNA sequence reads TGTGCCAGCAGCGTCCCTTGGGGAAACACCATATATTTT. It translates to CASSVPWGNTIYF.